These 9 T cell receptor beta chains were all obtained from the same sample, sequenced in a study of early T cells in non-severe SARS-CoV-2 infection. In TCRdb, the 5' RACE reads were re-called with MiXCR into one record per CDR3 protein. The sample yields fewer than 50,000 distinct CDR3 sequences, 9% to 15% seen once. Sample: whole blood. The receptors were sampled from an adult who was a healthcare worker with PCR-confirmed SARS-CoV-2 infection or an uninfected control (not recorded which).

The table lists this clonotype with many counts. J is TRBJ2-1 and V is TRBV20-1; D gene unclear. CDR1 and CDR2 (germline): DFQATT, SNEGSKA (reference sequence). This CDR3 has 14 amino acids. V lost 0 bases and J 3 bases, leaving 9 bases between the germline ends. The CDR3 spells CSAREKYVYNEQFF. DNA for the CDR3: TGCAGTGCTAGAGAGAAGTACGTCTACAATGAGCAGTTCTTC.

The rearrangement uses TRBV19 and TRBJ2-3; D is unresolved. The CDR3 covers 15 residues. The V and J ends lost 6 bases and 0 bases respectively, with 13 bases between them. From germline, CDR1 is LNHDA and CDR2 SQIVND (reference sequence). CDR3 coding DNA: TGTGCCAGTAGGCCCAAGGTCAGAAGCACAGATACGCAGTATTTT. This codes for CASRPKVRSTDTQYF.

This clonotype was recorded at least ten times. The CDR3 DNA reads as TGCGCCAGCAGCCAAGTTGAGCAGGCCACTGAAGCTTTCTTT. Protein: CASSQVEQATEAFF. The rearrangement links TRBV4-1 to TRBJ1-1; D gene ambiguous. Germline CDR1 and CDR2: MGHRA and YSYEKL. CDR3 length equals 14 residues. V dropped 1 base and J dropped 4 bases, with 10 bases sitting between them.

There are many counts of this clonotype. V gene TRBV10-3 combines with J gene TRBJ2-1, with 8 bases matching TRBD2. The CDR3 has 15 amino acids. In germline, CDR1 is ENHRY, CDR2 SYGVKD. V shed 2 bases and J 3 bases; nucleotides not matched to a gene: 3. The CDR3 protein is CAISESGGHYNEQFF. The CDR3 DNA reads as TGTGCCATCAGTGAGAGCGGGGGACACTACAATGAGCAGTTCTTC.

The table lists this clonotype with many counts. V gene TRBV6-4 combines with J gene TRBJ1-1, with D uncertain. V was clipped by 3 bases and J by 7 bases, with 12 bases between them. The CDR3 is made up of 13 amino acids. Per the germline V gene, CDR1 is MRHNA and CDR2 is SNTAGT. The CDR3 region has the DNA TGTGCCAGCAGTGAGCAAATGTGGAGTGAAGCTTTCTTT. It specifies CASSEQMWSEAFF.

This clonotype occurred a few times. The rearrangement uses TRBV7-9 and TRBJ2-1, with D hard to call. Looked up from germline, CDR1 is SEHNR and CDR2 is FQNEAQ (reference sequence). CDR3 length: 16 amino acids. V lost 4 bases and J 1 base, leaving 14 bases between the germline ends. CDR3 nucleotide sequence: TGTGCCAGCAGCTCCCTGGGTTTGCGGTCCTACAATGAGCAGTTCTTC. As protein: CASSSLGLRSYNEQFF.

This clonotype showed up many times. V is TRBV27 and J is TRBJ1-5; the D is unclear. Germline loops: CDR1 MNHEY, CDR2 SMNVEV (reference sequence). The CDR3 is 14 residues long. Deletions cut 7 bases from V and 4 bases from J, with 14 bases between. The CDR3 DNA follows: TGTGCCAGCAACCCCCACCCGGCTAATCAGCCCCAGCATTTT. It yields the protein CASNPHPANQPQHF.

V gene TRBV6-1 combines with J gene TRBJ2-1; D gene ambiguous. The V gene's germline CDR1 is MNHNS and CDR2 SASEGT. With 6 bases removed from V and 0 bases from J, the gap between germline ends came to 6 bases. The CDR3 has 13 residues. For the CDR3, the DNA is TGTGCCAGCAGGGTAAGCTCCTACAATGAGCAGTTCTTC. This gives the protein CASRVSSYNEQFF.

This rearrangement joins TRBV5-1 to TRBJ2-7, with D perhaps being TRBD1 or TRBD2 (5 bases each). Germline V gene data show CDR1 as SGHRS and CDR2 as YFSETQ. This CDR3 has 14 amino acids. Deletions cut 4 bases from V and 3 bases from J, with 14 bases between. CDR3 coding DNA: TGCGCCAGCAGCAAGGGACGGAGTGTCTACGAGCAGTACTTC. This sequence encodes CASSKGRSVYEQYF.